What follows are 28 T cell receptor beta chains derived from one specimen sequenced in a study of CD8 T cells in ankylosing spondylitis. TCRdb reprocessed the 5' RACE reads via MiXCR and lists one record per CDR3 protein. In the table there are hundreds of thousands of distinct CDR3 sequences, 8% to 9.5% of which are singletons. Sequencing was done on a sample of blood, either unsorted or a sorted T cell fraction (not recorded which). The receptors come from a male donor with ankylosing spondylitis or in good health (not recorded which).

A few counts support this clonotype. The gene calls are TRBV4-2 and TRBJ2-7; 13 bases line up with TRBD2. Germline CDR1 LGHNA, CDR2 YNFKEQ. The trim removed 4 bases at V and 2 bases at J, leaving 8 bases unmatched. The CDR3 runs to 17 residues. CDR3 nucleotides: TGTGCCAGCAGCCGAACCGCACTAGCGGGAGGGGCCTACGAGCAGTACTTC. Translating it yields CASSRTALAGGAYEQYF.

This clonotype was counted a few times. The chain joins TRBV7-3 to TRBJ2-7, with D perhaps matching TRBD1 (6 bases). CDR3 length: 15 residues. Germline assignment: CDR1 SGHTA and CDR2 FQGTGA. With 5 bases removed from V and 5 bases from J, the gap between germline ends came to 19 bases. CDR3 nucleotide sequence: TGTGCCAGCAGCCCAGAGGGGACATCCATGCACGAGCAGTACTTC. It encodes CASSPEGTSMHEQYF.

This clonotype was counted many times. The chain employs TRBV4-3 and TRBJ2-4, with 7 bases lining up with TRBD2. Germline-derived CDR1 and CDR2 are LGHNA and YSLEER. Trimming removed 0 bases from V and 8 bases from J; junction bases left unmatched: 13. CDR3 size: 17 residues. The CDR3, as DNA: TGCGCCAGCAGCCAAGATCTACACGGGGGGATCTCAGACATTCAGTACTTC. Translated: CASSQDLHGGISDIQYF.

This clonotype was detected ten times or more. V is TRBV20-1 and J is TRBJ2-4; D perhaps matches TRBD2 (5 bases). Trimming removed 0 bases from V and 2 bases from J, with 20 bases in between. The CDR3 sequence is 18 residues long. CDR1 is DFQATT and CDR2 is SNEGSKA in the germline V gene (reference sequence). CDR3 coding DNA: TGCAGTGCTAGAGATCCCCCGGGCGGGCGGCTATCCAAAAACATTCAGTACTTC. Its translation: CSARDPPGGRLSKNIQYF.

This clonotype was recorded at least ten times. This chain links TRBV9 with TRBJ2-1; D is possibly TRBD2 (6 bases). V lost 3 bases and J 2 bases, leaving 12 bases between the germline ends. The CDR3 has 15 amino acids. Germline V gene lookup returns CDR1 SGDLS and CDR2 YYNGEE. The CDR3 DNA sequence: TGTGCCAGCAGCGCTATTAGCGGAGCCTACAATGAGCAGTTCTTC. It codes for CASSAISGAYNEQFF.

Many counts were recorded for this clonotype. The chain's CDR3 is CASSSLLPTGGITDTQYF. For the CDR3, the DNA is TGTGCCAGCAGCTCACTCTTACCGACAGGGGGAATCACAGATACGCAGTATTTT. The chain carries TRBV11-2 and TRBJ2-3; 9 bases agree with TRBD1. J gave up 2 bases and V 4 bases, and 13 bases lay outside the gene matches. The CDR3 contains 18 residues. Germline V CDR1 and CDR2: SGHAT, FQNNGV.

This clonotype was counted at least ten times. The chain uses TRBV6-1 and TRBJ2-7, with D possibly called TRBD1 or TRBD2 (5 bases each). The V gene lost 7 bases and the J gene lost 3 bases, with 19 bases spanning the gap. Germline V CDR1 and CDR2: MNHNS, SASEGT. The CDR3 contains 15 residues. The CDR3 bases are TGTGCCAGCAACCCGGGACCACCTCTCTACTACGAGCAGTACTTC. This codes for CASNPGPPLYYEQYF.

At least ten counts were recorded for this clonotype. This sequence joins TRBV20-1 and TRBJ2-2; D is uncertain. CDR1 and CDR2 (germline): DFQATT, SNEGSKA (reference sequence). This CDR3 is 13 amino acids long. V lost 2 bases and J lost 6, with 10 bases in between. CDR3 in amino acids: CSARREVAGELFF. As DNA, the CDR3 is TGCAGTGCTAGACGCGAGGTCGCCGGGGAGCTGTTTTTT.

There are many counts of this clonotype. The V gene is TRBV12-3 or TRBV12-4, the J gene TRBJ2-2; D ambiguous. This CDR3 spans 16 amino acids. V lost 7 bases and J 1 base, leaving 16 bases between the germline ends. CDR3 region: CASTLAETLNTGELFF. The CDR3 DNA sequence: TGTGCCAGCACTTTGGCCGAGACACTGAACACCGGGGAGCTGTTTTTT.

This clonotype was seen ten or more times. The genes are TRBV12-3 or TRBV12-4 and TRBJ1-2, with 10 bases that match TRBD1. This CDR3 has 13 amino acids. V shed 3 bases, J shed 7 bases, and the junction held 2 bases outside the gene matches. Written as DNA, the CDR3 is TGTGCCAGCAGTTTGGACAGGGGGGGTGGCTACACCTTC. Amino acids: CASSLDRGGGYTF.

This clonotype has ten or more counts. CDR3 in amino acids: CASSLLAGGLYNEQFF. The DNA for the CDR3 is TGTGCCAGCAGCCTACTAGCGGGGGGTCTGTACAATGAGCAGTTCTTC. The V and J genes are TRBV5-6 and TRBJ2-1; the match to TRBD2 covers 12 bases. With V trimmed by 4 bases and J by 4 bases, 6 bases remained unmatched. The CDR3 is 16 amino acids. Per the germline V gene, CDR1 is SGHDT and CDR2 is YYEEEE. The variable domain in full, with the rest retrieved from reference TRBV5-6 and TRBJ2-1, is DAGVTQSPTHLIKTRGQQVTLRCSPKSGHDTVSWYQQALGQGPQFIFQYYEEEERQRGNFPDRFSGHQFPNYSSELNVNALLLGDSALYLCASSLLAGGLYNEQFFGPGTRLTVL.

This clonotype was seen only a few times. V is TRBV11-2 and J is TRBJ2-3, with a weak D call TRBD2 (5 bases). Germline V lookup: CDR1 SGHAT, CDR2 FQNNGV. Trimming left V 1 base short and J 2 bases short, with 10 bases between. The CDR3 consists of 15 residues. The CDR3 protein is CASSLGEYLTDTQYF. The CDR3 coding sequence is TGTGCCAGCAGCTTAGGGGAGTATCTCACAGATACGCAGTATTTT. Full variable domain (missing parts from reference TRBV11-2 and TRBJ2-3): EAGVAQSPRYKIIEKRQSVAFWCNPISGHATLYWYQQILGQGPKLLIQFQNNGVVDDSQLPKDRFSAERLKGVDSTLKIQPAKLEDSAVYLCASSLGEYLTDTQYFGPGTRLTVL.

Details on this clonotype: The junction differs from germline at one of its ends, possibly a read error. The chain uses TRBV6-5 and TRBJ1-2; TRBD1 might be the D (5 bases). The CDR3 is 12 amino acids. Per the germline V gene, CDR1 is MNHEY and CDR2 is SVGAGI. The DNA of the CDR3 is TGTGCCAGTTCCCACAGAGGGGATCGCTACCCCTTC. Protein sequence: CASSHRGDRYPF.

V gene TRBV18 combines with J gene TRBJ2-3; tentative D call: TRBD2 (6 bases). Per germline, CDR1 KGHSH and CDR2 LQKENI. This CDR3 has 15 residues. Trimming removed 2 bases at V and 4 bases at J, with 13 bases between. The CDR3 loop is CASSPIFWEADTQYF. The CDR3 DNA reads TGTGCCAGCTCACCAATATTTTGGGAGGCAGATACGCAGTATTTT.

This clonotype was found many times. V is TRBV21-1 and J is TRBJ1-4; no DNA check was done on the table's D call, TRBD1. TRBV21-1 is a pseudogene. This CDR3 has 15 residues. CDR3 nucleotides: TGTGCCAGCAGCAAGAGACAGGGGGACACTGAAAAACTGTTTTTT. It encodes CASSKRQGDTEKLFF.

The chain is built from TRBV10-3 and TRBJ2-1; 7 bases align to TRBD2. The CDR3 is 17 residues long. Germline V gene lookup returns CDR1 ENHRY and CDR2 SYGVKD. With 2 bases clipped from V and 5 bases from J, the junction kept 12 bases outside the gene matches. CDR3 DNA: TGTGCCATCAGTGAGCCAAGGGCGGGGGTACGAGACAATGAGCAGTTCTTC. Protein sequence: CAISEPRAGVRDNEQFF.

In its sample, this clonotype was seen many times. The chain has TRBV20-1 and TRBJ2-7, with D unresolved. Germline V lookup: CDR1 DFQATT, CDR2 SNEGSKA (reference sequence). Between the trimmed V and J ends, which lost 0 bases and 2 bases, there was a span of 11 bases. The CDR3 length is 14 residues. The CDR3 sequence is CSAREGQAPYEQYF. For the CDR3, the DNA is TGCAGTGCTAGAGAAGGGCAGGCCCCCTACGAGCAGTACTTC.

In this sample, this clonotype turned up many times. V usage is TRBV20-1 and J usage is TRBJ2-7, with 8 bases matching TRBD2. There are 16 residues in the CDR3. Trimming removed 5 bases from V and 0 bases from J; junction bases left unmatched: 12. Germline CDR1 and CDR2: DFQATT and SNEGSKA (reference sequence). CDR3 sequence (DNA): TGCAGTGCTGCGGGGGGCGGACTGCCAAGCTCCTACGAGCAGTACTTC. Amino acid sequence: CSAAGGGLPSSYEQYF.

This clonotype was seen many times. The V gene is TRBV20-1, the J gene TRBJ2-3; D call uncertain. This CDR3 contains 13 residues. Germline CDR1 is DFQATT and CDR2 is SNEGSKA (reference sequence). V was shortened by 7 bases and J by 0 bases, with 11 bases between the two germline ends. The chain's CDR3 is CSVKEGSTDTQYF. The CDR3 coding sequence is TGCAGTGTGAAGGAAGGGAGCACAGATACGCAGTATTTT.

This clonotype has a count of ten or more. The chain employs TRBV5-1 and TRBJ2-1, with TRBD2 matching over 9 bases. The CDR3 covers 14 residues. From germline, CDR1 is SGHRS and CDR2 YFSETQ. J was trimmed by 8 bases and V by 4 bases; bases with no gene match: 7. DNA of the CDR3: TGCGCCAGCAGCAAATGGGGCGGGGGGGATGAGCAGTTCTTC. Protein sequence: CASSKWGGGDEQFF.

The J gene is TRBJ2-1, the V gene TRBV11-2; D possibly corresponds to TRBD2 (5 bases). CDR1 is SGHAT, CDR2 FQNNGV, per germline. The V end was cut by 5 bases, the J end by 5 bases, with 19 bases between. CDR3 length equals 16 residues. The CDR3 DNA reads TGTGCCAGCAGCCGGGGATGGGTAAAGCCCCACAATGAGCAGTTCTTC. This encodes CASSRGWVKPHNEQFF.

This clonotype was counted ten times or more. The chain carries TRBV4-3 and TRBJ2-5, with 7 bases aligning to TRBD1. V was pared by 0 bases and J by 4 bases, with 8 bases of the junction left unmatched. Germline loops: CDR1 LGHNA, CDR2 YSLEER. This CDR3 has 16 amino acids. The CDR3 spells CASSQDLRQGAETQYF. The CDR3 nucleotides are TGCGCCAGCAGCCAAGATCTCCGACAGGGCGCAGAGACCCAGTACTTC.

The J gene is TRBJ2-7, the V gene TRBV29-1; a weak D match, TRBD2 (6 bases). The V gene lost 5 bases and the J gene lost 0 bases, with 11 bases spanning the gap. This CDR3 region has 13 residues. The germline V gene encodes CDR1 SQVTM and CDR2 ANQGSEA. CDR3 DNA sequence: TGCAGCGTTTGGGACTCCCGCTCCTACGAGCAGTACTTC. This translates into CSVWDSRSYEQYF.

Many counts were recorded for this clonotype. The CDR3, as DNA: TGTGCCAGCAACCCTATACAGGGAAGGACTGAAGCTTTCTTT. Protein: CASNPIQGRTEAFF. This chain connects TRBV11-1 to TRBJ1-1, with D possibly being TRBD1 (6 bases). Per the germline V gene, CDR1 is SGHAT and CDR2 is FQDESV (reference sequence). V lost 7 bases to trimming and J lost 5 bases, with 17 bases between them. The CDR3 has 14 residues.

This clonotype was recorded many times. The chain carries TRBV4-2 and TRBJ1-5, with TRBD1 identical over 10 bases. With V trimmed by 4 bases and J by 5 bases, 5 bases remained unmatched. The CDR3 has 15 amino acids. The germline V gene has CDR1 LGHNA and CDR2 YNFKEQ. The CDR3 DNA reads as TGTGCCAGCAGCCCTGCCGGGACAGGGGATCAGCCCCAGCATTTT. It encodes CASSPAGTGDQPQHF.

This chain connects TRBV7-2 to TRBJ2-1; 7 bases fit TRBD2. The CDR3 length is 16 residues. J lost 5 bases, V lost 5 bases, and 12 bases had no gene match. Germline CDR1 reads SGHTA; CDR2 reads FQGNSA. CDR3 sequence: CASSPLYTGGNNEQFF. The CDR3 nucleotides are TGTGCCAGCAGCCCCCTATATACGGGAGGAAACAATGAGCAGTTCTTC.

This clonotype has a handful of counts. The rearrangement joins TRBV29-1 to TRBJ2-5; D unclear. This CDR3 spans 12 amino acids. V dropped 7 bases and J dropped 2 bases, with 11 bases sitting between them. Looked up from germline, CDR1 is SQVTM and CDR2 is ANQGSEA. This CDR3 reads CSAIGLQETQYF. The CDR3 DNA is TGCAGCGCAATAGGGTTGCAAGAGACCCAGTACTTC.

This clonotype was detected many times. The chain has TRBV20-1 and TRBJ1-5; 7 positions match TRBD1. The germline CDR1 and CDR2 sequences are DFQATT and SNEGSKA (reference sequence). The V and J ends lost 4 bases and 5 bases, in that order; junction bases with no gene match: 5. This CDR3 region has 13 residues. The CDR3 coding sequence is TGCAGTGCTAAAGAGGGGGCCGATCAGCCCCAGCATTTT. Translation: CSAKEGADQPQHF.